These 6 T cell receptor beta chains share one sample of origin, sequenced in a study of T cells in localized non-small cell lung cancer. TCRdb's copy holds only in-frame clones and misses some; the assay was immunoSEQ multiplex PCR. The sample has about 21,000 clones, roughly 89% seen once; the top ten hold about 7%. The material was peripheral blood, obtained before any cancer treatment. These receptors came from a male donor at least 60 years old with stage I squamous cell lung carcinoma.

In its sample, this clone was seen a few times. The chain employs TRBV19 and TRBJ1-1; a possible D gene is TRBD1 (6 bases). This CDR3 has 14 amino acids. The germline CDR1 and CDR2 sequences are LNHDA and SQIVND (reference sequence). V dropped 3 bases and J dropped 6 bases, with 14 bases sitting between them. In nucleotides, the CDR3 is TGTGCCAGTAGTATTTTACAGGGTAACGCTGAAGCTTTCTTT. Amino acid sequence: CASSILQGNAEAFF.

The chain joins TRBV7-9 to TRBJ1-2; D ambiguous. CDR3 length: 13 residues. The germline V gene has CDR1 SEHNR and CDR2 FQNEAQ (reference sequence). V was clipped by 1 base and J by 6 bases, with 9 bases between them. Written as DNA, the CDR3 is TGTGCCAGCAGCTTAGGACTACTCGATGGCTACACCTTC. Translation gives CASSLGLLDGYTF.

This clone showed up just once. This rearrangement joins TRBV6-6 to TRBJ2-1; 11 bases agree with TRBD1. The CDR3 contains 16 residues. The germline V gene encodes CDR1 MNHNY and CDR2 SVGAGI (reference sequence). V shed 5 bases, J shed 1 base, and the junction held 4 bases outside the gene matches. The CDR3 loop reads CASSNGQGASYNEQFF. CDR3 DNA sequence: TGTGCCAGCAGTAACGGACAGGGGGCATCCTACAATGAGCAGTTCTTC.

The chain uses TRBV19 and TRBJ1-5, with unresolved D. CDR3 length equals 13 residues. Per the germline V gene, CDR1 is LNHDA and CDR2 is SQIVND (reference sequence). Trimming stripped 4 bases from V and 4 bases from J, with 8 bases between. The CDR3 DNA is TGTGCCAGTAGTACCATAGGGAATCAGCCCCAGCATTTT. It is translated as CASSTIGNQPQHF.

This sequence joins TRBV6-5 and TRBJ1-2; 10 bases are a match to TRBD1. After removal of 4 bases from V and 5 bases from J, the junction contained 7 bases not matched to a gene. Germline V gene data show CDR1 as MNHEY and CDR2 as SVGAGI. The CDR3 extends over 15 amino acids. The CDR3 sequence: CASSSTPGQGYGYTF. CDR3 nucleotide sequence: TGTGCCAGCAGTTCAACGCCGGGACAGGGGTATGGCTACACCTTC.

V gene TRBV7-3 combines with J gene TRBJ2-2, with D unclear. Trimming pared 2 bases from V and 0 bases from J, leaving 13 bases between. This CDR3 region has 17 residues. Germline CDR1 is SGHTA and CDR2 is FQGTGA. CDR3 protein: CASSLLGSTSNTGELFF. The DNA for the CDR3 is TGTGCCAGCAGCTTATTGGGGTCAACGTCGAACACCGGGGAGCTGTTTTTT.